These 8 T cell receptor beta chains came from one sample sequenced in a study of T cell changes during pregnancy in multiple sclerosis. Data came from immunoSEQ multiplex PCR; TCRdb stores just in-frame clones and leaves some out. The sample lists around 40,000 clones; about nine tenths were seen once. The source was CD4+ T cells from peripheral blood mononuclear cells, collected in the first trimester of pregnancy. The receptor set was obtained from a female donor in good health, enrolled as a control in a pregnancy study.

This chain joins TRBV7-9 and TRBJ2-5, with a possible D match to TRBD1 (7 bases). Germline CDR1 and CDR2: SEHNR and FQNEAQ (reference sequence). The CDR3 sequence is 17 residues long. The V gene lost 0 bases and the J gene lost 2 bases, with 16 bases spanning the gap. CDR3 bases: TGTGCCAGCAGCTTAGCCACAAAGACAGGGACTCAAGAGACCCAGTACTTC. Translation: CASSLATKTGTQETQYF.

The V gene is TRBV7-8, the J gene TRBJ1-4; D perhaps matches TRBD1 (6 bases). Trimming removed 1 base from V and 1 base from J, with 7 bases in between. Germline lookup yields CDR1 SGHVS and CDR2 FQNEAQ. The CDR3 is 15 amino acids. The CDR3 coding sequence is TGTGCCAGCAGCTTAGGCAGGGGAACTAATGAAAAACTGTTTTTT. This sequence encodes CASSLGRGTNEKLFF.

This chain uses TRBV5-1 with TRBJ2-2; 9 nucleotides align to TRBD2. The CDR3 is made up of 16 amino acids. J gave up 2 bases and V 3 bases, and 5 bases lay outside the gene matches. CDR1 is SGHRS and CDR2 is YFSETQ in the germline V gene. The CDR3 reads CASSSLGLANTGELFF. Here the CDR3 DNA reads TGCGCCAGCAGCTCACTGGGACTAGCTAACACCGGGGAGCTGTTTTTT.

The V call is TRBV4-1, the J call TRBJ2-5; 7 nucleotides agree with TRBD2. V lost 4 bases, J lost 4 bases, and 9 bases stayed unmatched. This CDR3 spans 15 amino acids. Germline CDR1 reads MGHRA; CDR2 reads YSYEKL. CDR3 protein: CASSPLAGEGETQYF. CDR3 nucleotides: TGCGCCAGCAGCCCTCTGGCGGGGGAGGGAGAGACCCAGTACTTC.

The chain is built from TRBV5-1 and TRBJ2-1; 12 bases match TRBD2. CDR1 is SGHRS, CDR2 YFSETQ, per germline. V lost 3 bases to trimming and J lost 6 bases; unmatched junction nucleotides: 7. The CDR3 totals 16 residues. Here the CDR3 DNA reads TGCGCCAGCAGCTCTGATCCGGGACTAGCGGGCAATGAGCAGTTCTTC. It specifies CASSSDPGLAGNEQFF.

The V call is TRBV28, the J call TRBJ2-7, with 7 bases that match TRBD1. Germline lookup yields CDR1 MDHEN and CDR2 SYDVKM. The V gene end was trimmed by 3 bases and the J gene end by 4 bases; junction bases not matched to a gene: 3. This CDR3 is built from 13 residues. In DNA, the CDR3 is TGTGCCAGCAGTTTTGACAGGGAATACGAGCAGTACTTC. Amino acids: CASSFDREYEQYF.

The CDR3 nucleotides read TGTGCCAGCTCACCTGGACTGTTTTCACCCCTCCACTTT. The encoded protein is CASSPGLFSPLHF. The V gene is TRBV18, the J gene TRBJ1-6; the D is unclear. CDR3 length: 13 amino acids. CDR1 and CDR2 (germline): KGHSH, LQKENI. The germline V and J ends were trimmed by 3 bases and 9 bases, with 9 bases remaining between them.

The chain links TRBV6-5 to TRBJ1-6; D is unclear. Between the trimmed V and J ends, which lost 2 bases and 4 bases, there was a span of 9 bases. CDR1 is MNHEY and CDR2 is SVGAGI in the germline V gene. The CDR3 sequence is 15 residues long. The CDR3 sequence is CASSYRHGYNSPLHF. CDR3 bases: TGTGCCAGCAGTTACCGACACGGATATAATTCACCCCTCCACTTT.